What follows are 2 T cell receptor beta chains derived from one specimen sequenced in a study of CD8 T cells in ankylosing spondylitis. TCRdb reanalysed the 5' RACE reads using MiXCR and keeps one entry per CDR3 protein. Of some 130,000 distinct CDR3 sequences in the sample, just under 7.5% were seen once. Sequenced input: blood, either unsorted or a sorted T cell fraction (not recorded which). Receptor source: a female donor with ankylosing spondylitis or in good health (not recorded which).

The sample holds a few counts of this clonotype. This chain links TRBV29-1 with TRBJ2-5; 10 bases align to TRBD1. Unmatched junction bases numbered 7, after V lost 6 bases and J lost 3 bases. Germline V CDR1 and CDR2: SQVTM, ANQGSEA. The CDR3 covers 14 residues. In DNA, the CDR3 is TGCAGCGTCAGGCGGGACAGGGGAAAAGAGACCCAGTACTTC. This encodes CSVRRDRGKETQYF.

This rearrangement joins TRBV27 to TRBJ1-1, with D perhaps matching TRBD1 (5 bases). The germline gives CDR1 MNHEY, CDR2 SMNVEV (reference sequence). There are 15 residues in the CDR3. Trimming took off 5 bases at V and 0 bases at J, with 13 bases between the two ends. The chain's CDR3 is CASSAAGLLNTEAFF. DNA for the CDR3: TGTGCCAGCAGTGCAGCGGGACTCCTGAACACTGAAGCTTTCTTT.